The entry below gives a single T cell receptor beta chain sequence along with its context. What it recognizes is unknown. The junction shows a germline mismatch at one end, possibly a read error. This record comes from a study of beta chain features in type 1 diabetes. Study-level information: Sorted cells numbering 95 million to 110 million were examined across all samples.

Germline CDR1 reads SGHTA; CDR2 reads FQGNSA. The CDR3 totals 13 residues. Study-level points and caveats: Within each of all four CD4+ subsets, Type 1 diabetes patients had TCRB CDR3s that were moderately but significantly shorter. The cDNA sequencing approach could over-represent high-TCR-expressing cells. It was among patients, rather than healthy donors, that naive, central memory and Treg TCRB repertoires appeared more similar.

What was sequenced were expressed TCRB transcripts, since all of the isolated RNA had been reverse transcribed. The protocol was immunoSEQ multiplex PCR, while the TCRdb copy is restricted to in-frame clones and leaves out a portion. Found here are about 120,000 clones, approximately 16% of them singletons; the top ten hold under 2.5%. The gene calls are TRBV7-2 and TRBJ2-1; TRBD2 agrees at 10 bases. The sequence was obtained from a young man with type 1 diabetes. Specimen: central memory CD4+ T cells from blood. For the CDR3, the DNA is TGTGCCAGCACAGAGACTAGCGGGTCTTCCATGCTCTTC. The encoded protein is CASTETSGSSMLF.